These T cell receptor beta chains were read from a single sample in a study of shared clonotypes between healthy human individuals. The data were produced by immunoSEQ multiplex PCR, yet TCRdb's version contains in-frame clones alone and is incomplete. This table has under 750,000 clones, roughly two thirds appearing once. The sequenced sample consisted of memory CD4+ T cells sorted from blood. The receptors originated from a woman in her 30s in good health. The CDR3 runs from the conserved cysteine through the conserved F or W. Each record gives: clone size, J gene, V gene, D gene, CDR3 DNA, CDR3 protein. The D gene is left open where the match is weak. Where a row states a size, it is once, few, many or the class of an expanded clone; other rows omit it.

NA | TRBJ2-3 | TRBV2 | TRBD1 | TGTGCCAGCAGTGAACAGTTAGGGGGCGTATCAACAGATACGCAGTATTTT | CASSEQLGGVSTDTQYF
many | TRBJ1-5 | TRBV7-2 | TRBD1 | TGTGCCAGCAGCTTAAACGGGGGACAGGGTAATCAGCCCCAGCATTTT | CASSLNGGQGNQPQHF
few | TRBJ2-1 | TRBV19 | NA | TGTGCCAGTAGTATAGAAAGGGGGGCTAGCTCCTACAATGAGCAGTTCTTC | CASSIERGASSYNEQFF
NA | TRBJ2-4 | TRBV18 | NA | TGTGCCAGCTCACCACAGGGGGGTGCCAAAAACATTCAGTACTTC | CASSPQGGAKNIQYF
once | TRBJ2-7 | TRBV18 | TRBD1 | TGTGCCAGCTCACGGACAGGGGACTACGAGCAGTACTTC | CASSRTGDYEQYF
NA | TRBJ2-1 | TRBV29-1 | TRBD2 | TGCAGCGTCGGAATTTGGGGGACTAGCGGGACGGTTTACAATGAGCAGTTCTTC | CSVGIWGTSGTVYNEQFF
NA | TRBJ2-1 | TRBV2 | NA | TGTGCCAGCAGGATACAAAGGGTCAATGAGCAGTTCTTC | CASRIQRVNEQFF
NA | TRBJ2-7 | TRBV6-1 | NA | TGTGCCAGCAAGTTCGGGACGGTCTCCTACGAGCAGTACTTC | CASKFGTVSYEQYF
once | TRBJ2-7 | TRBV7-9 | TRBD2 | TGTGCCAGCAGCCTGACTAGCGGGAGAGTCTACGAGCAGTACTTC | CASSLTSGRVYEQYF
few | TRBJ2-1 | TRBV18 | TRBD2 | TGTGCCAGCTCACCAGAAGACGGGAGGGTCACAGGAGAGCAGTTCTTC | CASSPEDGRVTGEQFF
once | TRBJ2-1 | TRBV11-2 | TRBD2 | TGTGCCAGCAGACTAAACTTTGCGGGAGGGCACCTGGAGCAGTTCTTC | CASRLNFAGGHLEQFF
NA | TRBJ2-7 | TRBV28 | TRBD2 | TGTGCCAGCAAGTCCGGGCCCCTTCTAGCGGGCTACGAGCAGTACTTC | CASKSGPLLAGYEQYF
NA | TRBJ2-1 | TRBV7-8 | NA | TGTGCCAGCAGCCAAAGGAATGAGCAGTTCTTC | CASSQRNEQFF
NA | TRBJ2-7 | TRBV6-5 | TRBD2 | TGTGCCAGCAGTTACGGCTCGGCTAGCGGGTACGAGCAGTACTTC | CASSYGSASGYEQYF
NA | TRBJ2-3 | TRBV5-1 | NA | TGCGCCAGCAGCTTGGGAGGAGTTAGGGATACGCAGTATTTT | CASSLGGVRDTQYF
few | TRBJ1-2 | TRBV5-4 | TRBD1 | TGTGCCAGCAGCCCCCAACAGGGGGCCCACTATGGCTACACCTTC | CASSPQQGAHYGYTF
NA | TRBJ2-1 | TRBV7-6 | TRBD2 | TGTGCCAGCAGCTTAGCCGGAGCGGGAGAGACTTACAATGAGCAGTTCTTC | CASSLAGAGETYNEQFF
NA | TRBJ2-1 | TRBV28 | TRBD2 | TGTGCCAGCAGTTTCGGTTGGAAAGCAGCTAGCGGAAAAGGCTCCTACAATGAGCAGTTCTTC | CASSFGWKAASGKGSYNEQFF
NA | TRBJ1-5 | TRBV7-9 | NA | TGTGCCAGCAGCTTAGAGAACGGACCCAATCAGCCCCAGCATTTT | CASSLENGPNQPQHF
NA | TRBJ1-2 | TRBV30 | TRBD1 | TGTGCCTGGACCCGGGACAGGGGGCGCGTGGACTATGGCTACACCTTC | CAWTRDRGRVDYGYTF
NA | TRBJ2-5 | TRBV27 | NA | TGTGCCAGCAGGCCCCTCGGACGCAACCAAGAGACCCAGTACTTC | CASRPLGRNQETQYF
NA | TRBJ2-1 | TRBV30 | TRBD2 | TGTGCCTCCTGGCAGGCTAGCGGGATCTCGCAGTTCTTC | CASWQASGISQFF
NA | TRBJ2-7 | TRBV9 | NA | TGTGCCAGCAGGGCCGCGTTCGGGGTCGTTGGCGAGCAGTACTTC | CASRAAFGVVGEQYF
NA | TRBJ1-2 | TRBV6-5 | NA | TGTGCCAGCAGTTCCCATCCATTCATCTATGGCTACACCTTC | CASSSHPFIYGYTF
few | TRBJ2-3 | TRBV7-2 | NA | TGTGCCAGCAGCTTATTAATGGGCGATACGCAGTATTTT | CASSLLMGDTQYF
NA | TRBJ1-1 | TRBV20-1 | TRBD1 | TGCAGTGCTTGGACAGGGGAGAAGGCTTTCTTT | CSAWTGEKAFF
once | TRBJ1-4 | TRBV19 | TRBD1 | TGTGCCAGTATGGGACAGGGGAATGAAAAACTGTTTTTT | CASMGQGNEKLFF
once | TRBJ2-2 | TRBV19 | NA | TGTGCCAGTAGTAAACGGACAGTGGGCAACACCGGGGAGCTGTTTTTT | CASSKRTVGNTGELFF
NA | TRBJ2-4 | TRBV4-1 | NA | TGCGCCAGCAGCCAACCCCCACAGGGTGTTAGAAACATTCAGTACTTC | CASSQPPQGVRNIQYF
NA | TRBJ2-7 | TRBV27 | TRBD2 | TGTGCCAGCAGTTCTAATAGCGGGAGTGGCGAGCAGTACTTC | CASSSNSGSGEQYF
NA | TRBJ2-6 | TRBV5-1 | NA | TGCGCCAGCAGCTTATCCACAACTGGGGCCAACGTCCTGACTTTC | CASSLSTTGANVLTF
NA | TRBJ2-1 | TRBV11-2 | TRBD1 | TGTGCCAGCAGCTTCGGACAGGATGAGCAGTTCTTC | CASSFGQDEQFF
NA | TRBJ2-4 | TRBV4-2 | TRBD2 | TGTGCCAGCAGCCAAGATCCTAGCGGGATTCTAGCCAAAAACATTCAGTACTTC | CASSQDPSGILAKNIQYF
few | TRBJ2-2 | TRBV2 | NA | TGTGCCAGCGTCCGGACAACTAAGACCGGGGAGCTGTTTTTT | CASVRTTKTGELFF
NA | TRBJ1-3 | TRBV5-4 | NA | TGTGCCAGCAGCTTGGGGCCCGAGGCTGGAAACACCATATATTTT | CASSLGPEAGNTIYF